Listed below are T cell receptor beta chains from one sample, sequenced in a study of blood T cell repertoires in COVID-19. Assay used: immunoSEQ multiplex PCR; TCRdb lists only in-frame clones, some missing. The table shows 250,000 or so clones, with about 91% occurring only once. The sample was peripheral blood. All receptors come from a woman in her twenties or thirties with COVID-19, enrolled during active disease. Each CDR3 is given with its conserved first and last residue. A D gene is named only where the DNA matches it firmly. Expanded clones are given a class, and other clones once, few, many or no size at all.

TRBJ2-3 | NA | NA | TRBV28 | TGTGCCAGCAGTTCGTCAGTGGATACGCAGTATTTT | CASSSSVDTQYF
TRBJ2-3 | TRBD2 | NA | TRBV5-1 | TGCGCCAGCAGCTTCATTAGCGGGAGGAGGTCAGATACGCAGTATTTT | CASSFISGRRSDTQYF
TRBJ2-3 | NA | NA | TRBV9 | TGTGCCAGCAGCGCCGGACCCGCGGGTACGCAGTATTTT | CASSAGPAGTQYF
TRBJ2-1 | TRBD2 | NA | TRBV7-2 | TGTGCCAGCAGCTTAAATCCTAGCGGGGCCTACAATGAGCAGTTCTTC | CASSLNPSGAYNEQFF
TRBJ2-3 | TRBD1 | NA | TRBV7-2 | TGTGCCAGCAGCTTAGCCGCCAGGGGGCGAGATACGCAGTATTTT | CASSLAARGRDTQYF
TRBJ2-1 | TRBD1 | NA | TRBV24-1 | TGTGCCACCAGTGAAGGGGGCGTTGAGCAGTTCTTC | CATSEGGVEQFF
TRBJ2-1 | TRBD2 | NA | TRBV19 | TGTGCCAGTAGGCGGGAGAGCTCCTACAATGAGCAGTTCTTC | CASRRESSYNEQFF
TRBJ2-3 | TRBD1 | NA | TRBV5-6 | TGTGCCAGCAGCTATGTGGGGGACAGGTGGGCTTTCACGCAGTATTTT | CASSYVGDRWAFTQYF
TRBJ2-7 | TRBD2 | NA | TRBV6-2/TRBV6-3 | TGTGCCAGCAGCCCCGGGGGGGTTCAGAACGAGCAGTACTTC | CASSPGGVQNEQYF
TRBJ1-5 | NA | NA | TRBV5-8 | TGTGCCAGCAGTTTGCCCCCAGATCAGCCCCAGCATTTT | CASSLPPDQPQHF
TRBJ2-5 | TRBD2 | NA | TRBV5-4 | TGTGCCAGCAGCACTAGCGGCCAAGAGACCCAGTACTTC | CASSTSGQETQYF
TRBJ2-2 | NA | NA | TRBV12-3/TRBV12-4 | TGTGCCAGCAGTTCAGGGACCGGGGAGCTGTTTTTT | CASSSGTGELFF
TRBJ2-3 | TRBD2 | NA | TRBV15 | TGTGCCACCAGCAGAGATATTGCGGGGGGTCGCACAGATACGCAGTATTTT | CATSRDIAGGRTDTQYF
TRBJ1-3 | NA | NA | TRBV7-9 | TGTGCCAGCAGCTTGAAATTAAACAGGATGTTGGGAAACACCATATATTTT | CASSLKLNRMLGNTIYF
TRBJ1-5 | TRBD1 | NA | TRBV19 | TGTGCCAGTAGCCAGGACAGGGACGTGTATCAGCCCCAGCATTTT | CASSQDRDVYQPQHF
TRBJ2-5 | TRBD2 | NA | TRBV18 | TGTGCCAGCTCACCACTGGCGGGAGGGAGAGAAGAGACCCAGTACTTC | CASSPLAGGREETQYF
TRBJ2-1 | NA | NA | TRBV24-1 | TGTGCCACCAGTGATTTCGGGTATGAGCAGTTCTTC | CATSDFGYEQFF
TRBJ1-1 | NA | NA | TRBV24-1 | TGTGCCACCAGTGATGGAGGGGCGGGGACTGAAGCTTTCTTT | CATSDGGAGTEAFF
TRBJ2-1 | TRBD1 | NA | TRBV11-2 | TGTGCCAGCAACTCGGGACAGGGATCCTACAATGAGCAGTTCTTC | CASNSGQGSYNEQFF
TRBJ1-1 | TRBD1 | NA | TRBV19 | TGTGCCAGTAGATTTAGACAGGGTCTTGGGAACACTGAAGCTTTCTTT | CASRFRQGLGNTEAFF
TRBJ1-5 | NA | NA | TRBV30 | TGTGCCTGGAACAATGGACAGCCCGATCAGCCCCAGCATTTT | CAWNNGQPDQPQHF
TRBJ1-4 | TRBD1 | NA | TRBV15 | TGTGCCACCAGCAGTGGCGATGGGACAGGGTACGAAAAACTGTTTTTT | CATSSGDGTGYEKLFF
TRBJ1-4 | NA | NA | TRBV2 | TGTGCCAGCAGAAGGGGAGACCAGGGGCGTGAAAAACTGTTTTTT | CASRRGDQGREKLFF
TRBJ2-3 | TRBD1 | once | TRBV2 | TGTGCCAGCAGTGAAGGGACAGGGTGGGCCACAGATACGCAGTATTTT | CASSEGTGWATDTQYF
TRBJ1-1 | NA | once | TRBV3-1/TRBV3-2 | TGTGCCAGCAGCCAACTATACACTGAAGCTTTCTTT | CASSQLYTEAFF
TRBJ1-4 | TRBD1 | NA | TRBV28 | TGTGCCAGCACCGCAGGGGGCGCGAGAACTAATGAAAAACTGTTTTTT | CASTAGGARTNEKLFF
TRBJ2-1 | TRBD1 | NA | TRBV11-2 | TGTGCCACCAGTCGGACAGGGAGATCCTACAATGAGCAGTTCTTC | CATSRTGRSYNEQFF
TRBJ2-1 | TRBD2 | NA | TRBV10-3 | TGTGCCATCAGTATTGGGGGCAGGGATACTAGCGGGAGCCACTACAATGAGCAGTTCTTC | CAISIGGRDTSGSHYNEQFF
TRBJ2-6 | NA | NA | TRBV27 | TGTGCCAGCAGTTTCCAGGGTTGGGCGACCTCTGGGGCCAACGTCCTGACTTTC | CASSFQGWATSGANVLTF
TRBJ2-5 | NA | NA | TRBV4-3 | TGCGCCAGCAGCCAAGATCGAGGGGAGACCCAGTACTTC | CASSQDRGETQYF
TRBJ2-7 | TRBD2 | NA | TRBV19 | TGTGCCAGTAGTATATCGGGGGGAGCGAGCGAGCAGTACTTC | CASSISGGASEQYF
TRBJ1-5 | TRBD1 | NA | TRBV18 | TGTGCCAGCTCAAAGGACAGGGATAACAATCAGCCCCAGCATTTT | CASSKDRDNNQPQHF
TRBJ1-1 | NA | once | TRBV6-5 | TGTGCCAGCAGTTTACGGGGGTGGGCTGAAGCTTTCTTT | CASSLRGWAEAFF
TRBJ1-2 | TRBD1 | few | TRBV5-4 | TGTGCCAGCAGGCGACAGGGGCCCGCGAACTATGGCTACACCTTC | CASRRQGPANYGYTF
TRBJ2-7 | TRBD1 | NA | TRBV4-1 | TGCGCCAGCAGCCAGGTCACCGGGACAGGGGCTTCCTACGAGCAGTACTTC | CASSQVTGTGASYEQYF
TRBJ2-1 | TRBD2 | NA | TRBV11-3 | TGTGCCAGCAGTCCGACGGGGGGGGCATACAATGAGCAGTTCTTC | CASSPTGGAYNEQFF
TRBJ2-2 | TRBD1 | NA | TRBV4-1 | TGCGCCAGCAGCGACGTTGGACAGGGAAACACCGGGGAGCTGTTTTTT | CASSDVGQGNTGELFF
TRBJ2-1 | TRBD2 | NA | TRBV5-6 | TGTGCCAGCAGCTCGCCCCAGCGGGAAGGGTACAATGAGCAGTTCTTC | CASSSPQREGYNEQFF
TRBJ1-1 | NA | NA | TRBV6-4 | TGTGCCAGCAGTGCGGTCCACAGCGCGGGCACTGAAGCTTTCTTT | CASSAVHSAGTEAFF
TRBJ1-1 | NA | NA | TRBV5-4 | TGTGCCAGCAGCGAACGAATATCTGCGTCCACTGAAGCTTTCTTT | CASSERISASTEAFF
TRBJ1-1 | TRBD1 | NA | TRBV7-9 | TGTGCCAGCAGTCCAGGGGGCACTGAAGCTTTCTTT | CASSPGGTEAFF
TRBJ1-1 | TRBD1 | NA | TRBV24-1 | TGTGCCACCAGTGACGCCGGGACAGGTCCCCCAGCTTTCTTT | CATSDAGTGPPAFF
TRBJ2-2 | NA | NA | TRBV2 | TGTGCCAGCAGTCCGGGTTCACTAACCGGGGAGCTGTTTTTT | CASSPGSLTGELFF
TRBJ2-7 | TRBD2 | NA | TRBV18 | TGTGCCAGCTCACCACCTAGCGGGGATACCTACGAGCAGTACTTC | CASSPPSGDTYEQYF
TRBJ2-3 | TRBD1 | NA | TRBV4-3 | TGCGCCAGCAGCCAAGGTAACCTCGGGACAGCCACAGATACGCAGTATTTT | CASSQGNLGTATDTQYF
TRBJ2-3 | TRBD2 | NA | TRBV18 | TGTGCCAGCTCACCTGGACTAGCGAAGGGTACGCAGTATTTT | CASSPGLAKGTQYF
TRBJ1-5 | NA | few | TRBV25-1 | TGTGCCAGCAGCTTACAGGCCGATCAGCCCCAGCATTTT | CASSLQADQPQHF
TRBJ2-7 | NA | NA | TRBV11-2 | TGTGCCAGCAGCTTAGGCTTTTCCGCTTCGGGAGAGCAGTACTTC | CASSLGFSASGEQYF
TRBJ2-4 | TRBD2 | NA | TRBV18 | TGTGCCAGCTCACCACCGGGACTAGCGGGGGGACTAGCCAAAAACATTCAGTACTTC | CASSPPGLAGGLAKNIQYF
TRBJ2-6 | NA | NA | TRBV15 | TGTGCCACCAGCAGAGCACAGGACACCTCATCCTCTGGGGCCAACGTCCTGACTTTC | CATSRAQDTSSSGANVLTF
TRBJ2-1 | TRBD2 | NA | TRBV11-2 | TGTGCCAGCAGCTTAGGAGAGGGCGGGGGGGCCTATGAGCAGTTCTTC | CASSLGEGGGAYEQFF
TRBJ2-5 | TRBD1 | NA | TRBV7-9 | TGTGCCAGCAGCTTAGTGGGACAGGGCACCGAGACCCAGTACTTC | CASSLVGQGTETQYF
TRBJ1-1 | TRBD1 | NA | TRBV11-2 | TGTGCCAGCAGTCGACAGGGAGGCACTGAAGCTTTCTTT | CASSRQGGTEAFF
TRBJ2-5 | NA | NA | TRBV5-4 | TGTGCCAGCAGCCTAGACAGGCTCAGGAACCAAGAGACCCAGTACTTC | CASSLDRLRNQETQYF
TRBJ2-5 | TRBD2 | NA | TRBV5-4 | TGTGCCAGCAGCTCCGGGACTAGCGGGGGGGTGCGAGAGACCCAGTACTTC | CASSSGTSGGVRETQYF